Below, 27 T cell receptor beta chains from the same sample are listed, as sequenced in a study of OX40 agonist ivuxolimab in advanced cancers. The repertoire was sequenced with immunoSEQ multiplex PCR; TCRdb's copy has only in-frame clones and lacks some. Of tens of thousands of clones in the sample, roughly 84% were seen once. Sequencing was performed on CD4+ or CD8+ T cells sorted from blood, taken in a trial of the OX40 agonist ivuxolimab. Receptors were obtained from an adult with an advanced solid tumor such as melanoma, head and neck, liver or kidney cancer.

The V and J genes are TRBV11-2 and TRBJ1-3; D is uncertain. Germline-derived CDR1 and CDR2 are SGHAT and FQNNGV. V lost 0 bases to trimming and J lost 4 bases, with 10 bases between them. There are 15 residues in the CDR3. This CDR3 is CASSLEGLWGNTIYF. For the CDR3, the DNA is TGTGCCAGCAGCTTAGAGGGTCTCTGGGGAAACACCATATATTTT.

This clone came up once. The gene calls are TRBV28 and TRBJ2-3, with 7 bases fitting TRBD2. CDR3 size: 16 residues. In germline, CDR1 is MDHEN, CDR2 SYDVKM. V was clipped by 6 bases and J by 3 bases; unmatched bases: 12. DNA of the CDR3: TGTGCCAGCAGCGACCCGGGACTACACTCTACAGATACGCAGTATTTT. This codes for CASSDPGLHSTDTQYF.

J is TRBJ2-3 and V is TRBV6-4, with 11 positions matching TRBD2. CDR3 size: 15 residues. After removal of 0 bases from V and 4 bases from J, the junction contained 0 bases not matched to a gene. Germline-derived CDR1 and CDR2 are MRHNA and SNTAGT. The CDR3 region is CASSDSSGRADTQYF. In DNA form, the CDR3 reads TGTGCCAGCAGTGACTCTAGCGGGAGGGCAGATACGCAGTATTTT.

This clone has a single count. This chain connects TRBV28 to TRBJ2-5, with D unclear. With 6 bases removed from V and 3 bases from J, the gap between germline ends came to 14 bases. CDR1 MDHEN and CDR2 SYDVKM come from the germline V gene. The CDR3 loop spans 14 amino acids. The CDR3 region is CASSLVTDEETQYF. The CDR3 DNA reads as TGTGCCAGCAGCCTGGTTACTGACGAAGAGACCCAGTACTTC. Combining the CDR3 with reference TRBV28 and TRBJ2-5 gives the whole variable domain DVKVTQSSRYLVKRTGEKVFLECVQDMDHENMFWYRQDPGLGLRLIYFSYDVKMKEKGDIPEGYSVSREKKERFSLILESASTNQTSMYLCASSLVTDEETQYFGPGTRLLVL.

J is TRBJ1-2 and V is TRBV28; the D gene is possibly TRBD1 (5 bases). The V gene lost 3 bases and the J gene lost 0 bases, with 11 bases spanning the gap. Germline loops: CDR1 MDHEN, CDR2 SYDVKM. The CDR3 covers 15 residues. CDR3 nucleotide sequence: TGTGCCAGCAGTTTTGTCGACAGAGCTAACTATGGCTACACCTTC. Its translation is CASSFVDRANYGYTF.

This clone was detected once. The V call is TRBV19, the J call TRBJ2-7; the D gene is possibly TRBD1 (6 bases). Germline lookup yields CDR1 LNHDA and CDR2 SQIVND (reference sequence). The CDR3 is 15 amino acids. The V and J ends lost 3 bases and 2 bases respectively, with 14 bases between them. The CDR3 region has the DNA TGTGCCAGTAGTATTGGACAGTCGATAACCTACGAGCAGTACTTC. Translating gives CASSIGQSITYEQYF.

In this sample, this clone turned up once. The V call is TRBV30, the J call TRBJ2-1; D might be TRBD2 (6 bases). The germline V gene encodes CDR1 GTSNPN and CDR2 SVGIG (reference sequence). Trimming removed 2 bases at V and 5 bases at J, with 19 bases between. CDR3 length: 16 residues. For the CDR3, the DNA is TGTGCCTGGAGTCCCCCGTTGCGGGGATATAACAATGAGCAGTTCTTC. It translates to CAWSPPLRGYNNEQFF.

This chain connects TRBV7-2 to TRBJ1-6, with D unresolved. Germline-derived CDR1 and CDR2 are SGHTA and FQGNSA. The CDR3 spans 15 residues. V gave up 5 bases and J gave up 10 bases, with 18 bases separating them. The CDR3 nucleotides read TGTGCCAGCAGCCCCAGTTCGGGAGGGCAATCACCCCTCCACTTT. Translation gives CASSPSSGGQSPLHF.

Notes on this clone: The same CDR3 can be traced to other DNA sequences in this sample. The genes are TRBV6-6 and TRBJ1-1; D not resolved. This CDR3 is 13 amino acids long. In germline, CDR1 is MNHNY, CDR2 SVGAGI (reference sequence). V was clipped by 2 bases and J by 1 base, with 5 bases between them. CDR3 DNA sequence: TGTGCCAGCAGTTACAGCTGGAACACTGAAGCTTTCTTT. Translated: CASSYSWNTEAFF.

V gene TRBV29-1 combines with J gene TRBJ2-1; 7 positions match TRBD2. Germline CDR1 SQVTM, CDR2 ANQGSEA. V shed 3 bases, J shed 6 bases, and the junction held 2 bases outside the gene matches. The CDR3 is 12 amino acids. CDR3 bases: TGCAGCGTTGAGGCTAGCGGCAATGAGCAGTTCTTC. This gives the protein CSVEASGNEQFF.

This clone was seen only a few times. The J gene is TRBJ2-3, the V gene TRBV5-1; D may correspond to TRBD1 or TRBD2 (6 bases each). V dropped 0 bases and J dropped 4 bases, with 9 bases sitting between them. CDR1 and CDR2 from the germline V gene are SGHRS and YFSETQ. This CDR3 spans 14 amino acids. The CDR3: CASSLVGGPDTQYF. CDR3 DNA: TGCGCCAGCAGCTTGGTAGGGGGGCCAGATACGCAGTATTTT.

The V and J genes are TRBV19 and TRBJ2-5; either TRBD1 or TRBD2 may fit D (5 bases each). This CDR3 comprises 13 residues. V was cut by 4 bases and J by 2 bases, with 8 bases left in between. Germline V lookup: CDR1 LNHDA, CDR2 SQIVND (reference sequence). CDR3 protein: CASSTWGQETQYF. The DNA for the CDR3 is TGTGCCAGTAGTACTTGGGGGCAAGAGACCCAGTACTTC.

The chain uses TRBV7-8 and TRBJ2-3, with D perhaps matching TRBD2 (5 bases). Germline V gene lookup returns CDR1 SGHVS and CDR2 FQNEAQ. The CDR3 consists of 14 residues. Trimming stripped 2 bases from V and 2 bases from J, with 8 bases between. CDR3 protein: CASSLPGDTDTQYF. CDR3 in DNA: TGTGCCAGCAGCTTACCCGGGGACACAGATACGCAGTATTTT.

This clone was observed once. This chain links TRBV7-8 with TRBJ2-7; D is unresolved. In germline, CDR1 is SGHVS, CDR2 FQNEAQ. Between the trimmed V and J ends, which lost 4 bases and 0 bases, there was a span of 13 bases. This CDR3 is built from 15 residues. CDR3 loop: CASSYGPQSSYEQYF. DNA for the CDR3: TGTGCCAGCAGCTATGGGCCCCAGAGCTCCTACGAGCAGTACTTC.

The chain couples TRBV6-4 to TRBJ1-1, with 10 nucleotides matching TRBD1. The CDR3 runs 14 residues. From germline, CDR1 is MRHNA and CDR2 SNTAGT. J gave up 4 bases and V 3 bases, and 2 bases lay outside the gene matches. Written as DNA, the CDR3 is TGTGCCAGCAGTGAAGGACAGGGGGTCACTGAAGCTTTCTTT. This sequence encodes CASSEGQGVTEAFF.

V usage is TRBV30 and J usage is TRBJ1-2; 8 nucleotides align to TRBD1. Germline V lookup: CDR1 GTSNPN, CDR2 SVGIG (reference sequence). Losses at the gene ends were 8 bases for V and 6 bases for J; bases not matched to a gene: 11. This CDR3 has 13 amino acids. CDR3 sequence reads: CAGRDRPNHGYTF. DNA of the CDR3: TGTGCCGGGCGGGACAGGCCAAACCATGGCTACACCTTC.

The chain couples TRBV2 to TRBJ1-2; 8 positions agree with TRBD1. J was trimmed by 6 bases and V by 4 bases; bases with no gene match: 10. The CDR3 totals 15 residues. Germline CDR1 and CDR2: SNHLY and FYNNEI. CDR3 sequence (DNA): TGTGCCAGCAGTGGTTCCGGGACAGGAGGAAATGGCTACACCTTC. It encodes CASSGSGTGGNGYTF.

This chain links TRBV9 with TRBJ2-1; the match to TRBD2 covers 8 bases. V lost 0 bases to trimming and J lost 6 bases; unmatched junction nucleotides: 5. Looked up from germline, CDR1 is SGDLS and CDR2 is YYNGEE. CDR3 length equals 15 residues. CDR3 residues: CASSVVLTSGNEQFF. As DNA, the CDR3 is TGTGCCAGCAGCGTAGTCCTAACTAGCGGCAATGAGCAGTTCTTC.

The chain links TRBV9 to TRBJ2-5; 8 bases align to TRBD2. The CDR3 consists of 15 residues. V dropped 6 bases and J dropped 5; count of bases not matched to a gene: 12. Germline lookup yields CDR1 SGDLS and CDR2 YYNGEE. The chain's CDR3 is CASTPVGGVRETQYF. The CDR3 nucleotides are TGTGCCAGCACCCCGGTCGGGGGGGTACGGGAGACCCAGTACTTC.

V is TRBV11-3 and J is TRBJ2-2; a weak D match, TRBD1 (6 bases). Germline CDR1 is SGHNT and CDR2 is YENEEA. Deletions cut 1 base from V and 4 bases from J, with 13 bases between. This CDR3 has 16 amino acids. The CDR3 reads CASSLGLKTGTGELFF. In DNA form, the CDR3 reads TGTGCCAGCAGCTTAGGCCTCAAGACAGGCACCGGGGAGCTGTTTTTT.

V is TRBV29-1 and J is TRBJ2-7, with a possible D match to TRBD2 (5 bases). V gave up 4 bases and J gave up 0 bases, with 7 bases separating them. The CDR3 covers 12 residues. CDR1 SQVTM and CDR2 ANQGSEA come from the germline V gene. DNA of the CDR3: TGCAGCGTTGTCGGGATCTCCTACGAGCAGTACTTC. Protein product: CSVVGISYEQYF.

Comments on this clone: Other DNA variants within this sample encode the same CDR3. The chain is built from TRBV4-1 and TRBJ2-7, with 8 bases identical to TRBD1. Trimming took 3 bases from V and 2 from J; bases not matched to a gene: 0. CDR1 MGHRA and CDR2 YSYEKL come from the germline V gene. The CDR3 has 13 amino acids. The CDR3 reads CASSQGQAYEQYF. As DNA, the CDR3 is TGCGCCAGCAGCCAGGGACAGGCCTACGAGCAGTACTTC.

CDR3 DNA sequence: TGTGCCAGCAGCTCAACCCACAGAGGCGGCGAGCAGTACTTC. Translating gives CASSSTHRGGEQYF. This rearrangement joins TRBV5-4 to TRBJ2-7; D unclear. This CDR3 region has 14 residues. Germline assignment: CDR1 SGHNT and CDR2 YYREEE (reference sequence). The V end was cut by 3 bases, the J end by 6 bases, with 16 bases between.

The chain employs TRBV11-2 and TRBJ2-7; a possible D gene is TRBD2 (6 bases). The CDR3 is 13 amino acids. Per germline, CDR1 SGHAT and CDR2 FQNNGV. The ends were cut back, 5 bases at V and 4 bases at J, with 12 bases in the middle. As DNA, the CDR3 is TGTGCCAGCAGCGCAGGGACTTTATACGAGCAGTACTTC. This translates into CASSAGTLYEQYF.

J is TRBJ2-3 and V is TRBV29-1; TRBD1 matches 9 bases. The CDR3 consists of 17 residues. The germline V gene encodes CDR1 SQVTM and CDR2 ANQGSEA. Trimming took 2 bases from V and 6 from J; bases not matched to a gene: 15. This CDR3 is CSVETGGSSGVQDTQYF. DNA for the CDR3: TGCAGCGTTGAAACAGGGGGCTCAAGCGGGGTTCAGGATACGCAGTATTTT.

The rearrangement uses TRBV19 and TRBJ1-1; D remains unclear. Germline-derived CDR1 and CDR2 are LNHDA and SQIVND (reference sequence). The CDR3 spans 14 residues. V lost 6 bases and J lost 0, with 11 bases in between. The CDR3 is CASRFKGMNTEAFF. DNA of the CDR3: TGTGCCAGTAGATTCAAGGGCATGAACACTGAAGCTTTCTTT.

V and J are TRBV7-6 and TRBJ2-7; D gene ambiguous. This CDR3 comprises 12 residues. Germline V gene sequence: CDR1 SGHVS, CDR2 FNYEAQ. V lost 6 bases, J lost 3 bases, and 9 bases lay in between. The CDR3 bases are TGTGCCAGCAGTCTAACAGACTACGAGCAGTACTTC. Its protein is CASSLTDYEQYF.